This T cell receptor (beta chain) appears in the sequencing data of a study of blood T cell repertoires in COVID-19 (dated by TCRdb to 2019 to 2021). About the investigation overall: The collaborator samples originated in the United States, Italy and Spain and spanned the acute and convalescent phases of COVID-19. The repertoires were released in a freely available public database meant as a resource for research on the immune response to SARS-CoV-2. Samples came from the ongoing ImmuneRACE study (first 160 participants) plus 1,254 subjects from 6 global collaborators. Deeply sampled blood TCRbeta repertoires from subjects exposed to, actively infected with, or recovered from COVID-19 were included in the dataset. HLA class I and class II types, where available, came from metadata supplied by the sample provider rather than from assay-based typing. The prospective study material was composed of cDNA or gDNA derived from T cells, B-cell-depleted T cells, or PBMCs. The sample metadata nearly always contained a de-identified subject ID, COVID-19 status, age in years and sex. The study at large found these results: How much clinical and demographic metadata was included differed by source and by participant, and the metadata was provided uncurated.

Participants in the prospective study were enrolled through a virtual design, were aged roughly 18 to 100 years, and lived in under 25 United States geographic areas. In the prospective study, cohorts were assigned on the basis of participant-reported clinical history obtained from a screening survey and a study questionnaire. Recovered participants in ImmuneRACE Cohort 3 were defined as having two consecutive negative NP/OP PCR tests, clearance from a healthcare professional, or resolution of symptoms. Mobile phlebotomists in the prospective study collected whole blood, serum and a nasopharyngeal or oropharyngeal swab from every participant. Over an approximately 2-month period, participants in the prospective study had the option of providing additional blood draws and questionnaires. Before DNA extraction, prospective study blood samples were shipped either frozen or at room temperature. TCRbeta CDR3 regions were amplified from genomic DNA by means of the immunoSEQ Assay, a bias-controlled multiplex PCR. As for the authors' bioinformatics: Nucleated cell counts per sample were estimated from amplification of reference gene primers within the assay. To quantify the absolute abundance of each unique TCRbeta CDR3 rearrangement, sequence reads were collapsed and filtered. For each sample, productive Simpson clonality was calculated as the square root of Simpson's diversity index across productive rearrangements. As stored in TCRdb, this immuneACCESS dataset retains in-frame rearrangements with V and J assigned. A fraction of the clones does not appear; measured against another copy, unresolved V genes explain less than half of the discrepancy, and the remainder lacks a known reason. For V, J and clone size, that table is used; D and trimming come from the DNA. This sample has 350,000 to 450,000 clones in its table, and 75% to 90% of those were observed once. Clones ranked in the top ten supply approximately 1.2% of the sample.

Deletion took 0 bases off V and 3 bases off J, with a span of 9 bases between the germline ends. As encoded in the germline V gene (reference sequence), CDR1 is LNHDA while CDR2 is SQIVND. Its CDR3 holds 14 amino acids, cysteine through phenylalanine. Solely the CDR3 DNA is kept, with 42 bases framed from the first base. In regard to this clone: Its antigen is unknown. The sample holds no much larger clone one base away, and base qualities are not on file.

The sequenced sample consisted of PBMCs or T cells enriched from blood (not recorded which). The origin of this receptor is a man aged 30 to 39 who had recovered from COVID-19. The chain is encoded by TRBV19 joined to TRBJ2-7; tentative D gene TRBD2, with 6 bases matching. The nucleotide sequence is TGTGCCAGTAGTATAGAGGGGGGAGACTACGAGCAGTACTTC. This gives the protein CASSIEGGDYEQYF.